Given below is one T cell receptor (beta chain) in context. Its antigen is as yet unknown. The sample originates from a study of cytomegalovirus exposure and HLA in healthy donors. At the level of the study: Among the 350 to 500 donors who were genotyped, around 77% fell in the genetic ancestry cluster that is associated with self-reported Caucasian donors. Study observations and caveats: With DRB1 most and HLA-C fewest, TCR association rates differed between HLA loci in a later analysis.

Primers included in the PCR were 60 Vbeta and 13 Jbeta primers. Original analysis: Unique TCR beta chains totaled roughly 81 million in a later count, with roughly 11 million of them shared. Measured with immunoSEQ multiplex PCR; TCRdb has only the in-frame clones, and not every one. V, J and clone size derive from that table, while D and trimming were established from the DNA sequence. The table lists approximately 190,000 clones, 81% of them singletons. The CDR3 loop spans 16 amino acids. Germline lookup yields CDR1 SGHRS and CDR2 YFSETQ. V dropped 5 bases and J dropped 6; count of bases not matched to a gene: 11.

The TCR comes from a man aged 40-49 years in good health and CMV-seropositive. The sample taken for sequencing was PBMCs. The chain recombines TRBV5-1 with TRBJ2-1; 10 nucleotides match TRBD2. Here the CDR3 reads CASSSAASGGSNEQFF. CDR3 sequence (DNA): TGCGCCAGCAGTTCGGCGGCTAGCGGGGGTTCCAATGAGCAGTTCTTC.